This T cell receptor (beta chain) was recorded in a study of T cells after yellow fever vaccination. About the research overall: Fractions of low cell number were prepared using SMART-Seq v4 Ultra Low Input.

Each CDR3 protein is one row after TCRdb ran MiXCR on the 5' RACE reads. The table lists 250,000 to 400,000 distinct CDR3 sequences, around 4.4% of them singletons. The study's findings and limits: FACS-sorted repertoires could harbor abundant contaminating bulk-population clonotypes. Most primary-vaccination clones recurred post-booster (around 97% CD4, 88% CD8).

This clonotype was seen at least ten times. No antigen is known for it. The CDR3 runs to 11 residues. Germline lookup yields CDR1 LGHNA and CDR2 YNFKEQ. The germline V and J ends were trimmed by 0 bases and 6 bases, with 2 bases remaining between them. The chain joins TRBV4-2 to TRBJ1-2, with D unresolved. The clonotype comes from a young man who received the YFV17D yellow fever vaccine. The sample consisted of PBMCs, taken 15 days after the yellow fever booster vaccination. CDR3 in DNA: TGTGCCAGCAGCCAAGACGATGGCTACACCTTC. Amino acid sequence: CASSQDDGYTF.